Included here is one T cell receptor (beta chain) sequence, with context. Its specificity is unknown. The sample is drawn from a study of synovial regulatory T cells in juvenile arthritis. Study at large: Over five patients were on methotrexate and three were untreated. Points from the study as a whole: Synovial Treg CDR3 sequences overlapped more with iaTregs than other circulating Tregs. iaTreg TCR repertoires were largely private across patients and partially overlapped synovial Teff and blood CPL.

The CDR3 runs 18 residues. No DNA is listed. From germline, CDR1 is MDHEN and CDR2 SYDVKM. Assay used: immunoSEQ multiplex PCR; TCRdb lists only in-frame clones, some missing. Its table lists about 10,000 clones. Patients were aged median around 12 years with disease lasting median about 7 years. Sequencing input: Treg cells from blood. Subset given: remaining (HLA-DR-negative) circulating blood Treg cells. The sequence was obtained from a donor between 2 and 35 years old with juvenile idiopathic arthritis. V is TRBV28 and J is TRBJ2-2; there is no DNA to check the TCRdb D call of TRBD2. The CDR3 sequence: CASSSNGIAGGSTGELFF.